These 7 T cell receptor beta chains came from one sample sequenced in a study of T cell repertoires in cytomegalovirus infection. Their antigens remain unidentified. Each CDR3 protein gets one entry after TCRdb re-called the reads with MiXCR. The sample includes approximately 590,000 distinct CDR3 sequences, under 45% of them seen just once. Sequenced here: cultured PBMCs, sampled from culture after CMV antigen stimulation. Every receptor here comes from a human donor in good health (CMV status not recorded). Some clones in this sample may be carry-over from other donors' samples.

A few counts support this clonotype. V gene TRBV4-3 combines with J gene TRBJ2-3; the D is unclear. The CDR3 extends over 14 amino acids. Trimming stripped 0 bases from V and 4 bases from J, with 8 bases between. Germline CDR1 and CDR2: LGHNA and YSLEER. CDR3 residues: CASSQDSAPDTQYF. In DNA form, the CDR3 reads TGCGCCAGCAGCCAAGATTCGGCCCCAGATACGCAGTATTTT.

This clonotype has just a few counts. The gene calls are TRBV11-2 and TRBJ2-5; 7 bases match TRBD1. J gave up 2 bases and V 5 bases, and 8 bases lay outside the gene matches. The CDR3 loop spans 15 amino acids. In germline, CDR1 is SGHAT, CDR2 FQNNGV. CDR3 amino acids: CASSPGAGGQETQYF. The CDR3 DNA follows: TGTGCCAGCAGCCCCGGGGCAGGGGGACAAGAGACCCAGTACTTC.

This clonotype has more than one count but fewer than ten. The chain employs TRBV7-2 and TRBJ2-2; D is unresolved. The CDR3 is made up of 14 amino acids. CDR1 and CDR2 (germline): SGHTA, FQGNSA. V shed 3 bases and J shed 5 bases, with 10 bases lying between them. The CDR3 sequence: CASSFSAWTGELFF. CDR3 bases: TGTGCCAGCAGCTTCTCCGCGTGGACCGGGGAGCTGTTTTTT. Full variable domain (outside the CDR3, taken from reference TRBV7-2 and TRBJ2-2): GAGVSQSPSNKVTEKGKDVELRCDPISGHTALYWYRQSLGQGLEFLIYFQGNSAPDKSGLPSDRFSAERTGGSVSTLTIQRTQQEDSAVYLCASSFSAWTGELFFGEGSRLTVL.

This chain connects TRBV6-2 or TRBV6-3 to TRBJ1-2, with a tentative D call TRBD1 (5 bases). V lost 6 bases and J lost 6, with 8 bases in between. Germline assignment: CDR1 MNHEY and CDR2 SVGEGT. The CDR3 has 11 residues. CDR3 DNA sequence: TGTGCCAGCAGGGGGGACCATGGCTACACCTTC. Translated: CASRGDHGYTF.

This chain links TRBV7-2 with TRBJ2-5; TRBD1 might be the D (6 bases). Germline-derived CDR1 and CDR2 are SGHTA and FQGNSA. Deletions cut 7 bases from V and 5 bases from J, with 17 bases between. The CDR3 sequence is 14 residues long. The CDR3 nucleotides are TGTGCCAGCACCCCCAGGGGCAAGGTGGAGACCCAGTACTTC. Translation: CASTPRGKVETQYF.

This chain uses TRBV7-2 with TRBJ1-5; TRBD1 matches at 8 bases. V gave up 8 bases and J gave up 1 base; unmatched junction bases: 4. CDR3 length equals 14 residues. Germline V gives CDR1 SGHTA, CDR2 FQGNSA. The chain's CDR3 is CASYRGRSNQPQHF. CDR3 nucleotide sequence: TGTGCCAGCTACAGGGGGAGAAGCAATCAGCCCCAGCATTTT.

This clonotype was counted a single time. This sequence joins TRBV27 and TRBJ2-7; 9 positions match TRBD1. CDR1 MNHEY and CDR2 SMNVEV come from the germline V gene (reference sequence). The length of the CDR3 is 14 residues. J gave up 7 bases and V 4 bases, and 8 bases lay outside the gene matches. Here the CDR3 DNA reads TGTGCCAGCAGTTCCGGGACAGGGATGAGGGAGCAGTACTTC. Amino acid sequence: CASSSGTGMREQYF.